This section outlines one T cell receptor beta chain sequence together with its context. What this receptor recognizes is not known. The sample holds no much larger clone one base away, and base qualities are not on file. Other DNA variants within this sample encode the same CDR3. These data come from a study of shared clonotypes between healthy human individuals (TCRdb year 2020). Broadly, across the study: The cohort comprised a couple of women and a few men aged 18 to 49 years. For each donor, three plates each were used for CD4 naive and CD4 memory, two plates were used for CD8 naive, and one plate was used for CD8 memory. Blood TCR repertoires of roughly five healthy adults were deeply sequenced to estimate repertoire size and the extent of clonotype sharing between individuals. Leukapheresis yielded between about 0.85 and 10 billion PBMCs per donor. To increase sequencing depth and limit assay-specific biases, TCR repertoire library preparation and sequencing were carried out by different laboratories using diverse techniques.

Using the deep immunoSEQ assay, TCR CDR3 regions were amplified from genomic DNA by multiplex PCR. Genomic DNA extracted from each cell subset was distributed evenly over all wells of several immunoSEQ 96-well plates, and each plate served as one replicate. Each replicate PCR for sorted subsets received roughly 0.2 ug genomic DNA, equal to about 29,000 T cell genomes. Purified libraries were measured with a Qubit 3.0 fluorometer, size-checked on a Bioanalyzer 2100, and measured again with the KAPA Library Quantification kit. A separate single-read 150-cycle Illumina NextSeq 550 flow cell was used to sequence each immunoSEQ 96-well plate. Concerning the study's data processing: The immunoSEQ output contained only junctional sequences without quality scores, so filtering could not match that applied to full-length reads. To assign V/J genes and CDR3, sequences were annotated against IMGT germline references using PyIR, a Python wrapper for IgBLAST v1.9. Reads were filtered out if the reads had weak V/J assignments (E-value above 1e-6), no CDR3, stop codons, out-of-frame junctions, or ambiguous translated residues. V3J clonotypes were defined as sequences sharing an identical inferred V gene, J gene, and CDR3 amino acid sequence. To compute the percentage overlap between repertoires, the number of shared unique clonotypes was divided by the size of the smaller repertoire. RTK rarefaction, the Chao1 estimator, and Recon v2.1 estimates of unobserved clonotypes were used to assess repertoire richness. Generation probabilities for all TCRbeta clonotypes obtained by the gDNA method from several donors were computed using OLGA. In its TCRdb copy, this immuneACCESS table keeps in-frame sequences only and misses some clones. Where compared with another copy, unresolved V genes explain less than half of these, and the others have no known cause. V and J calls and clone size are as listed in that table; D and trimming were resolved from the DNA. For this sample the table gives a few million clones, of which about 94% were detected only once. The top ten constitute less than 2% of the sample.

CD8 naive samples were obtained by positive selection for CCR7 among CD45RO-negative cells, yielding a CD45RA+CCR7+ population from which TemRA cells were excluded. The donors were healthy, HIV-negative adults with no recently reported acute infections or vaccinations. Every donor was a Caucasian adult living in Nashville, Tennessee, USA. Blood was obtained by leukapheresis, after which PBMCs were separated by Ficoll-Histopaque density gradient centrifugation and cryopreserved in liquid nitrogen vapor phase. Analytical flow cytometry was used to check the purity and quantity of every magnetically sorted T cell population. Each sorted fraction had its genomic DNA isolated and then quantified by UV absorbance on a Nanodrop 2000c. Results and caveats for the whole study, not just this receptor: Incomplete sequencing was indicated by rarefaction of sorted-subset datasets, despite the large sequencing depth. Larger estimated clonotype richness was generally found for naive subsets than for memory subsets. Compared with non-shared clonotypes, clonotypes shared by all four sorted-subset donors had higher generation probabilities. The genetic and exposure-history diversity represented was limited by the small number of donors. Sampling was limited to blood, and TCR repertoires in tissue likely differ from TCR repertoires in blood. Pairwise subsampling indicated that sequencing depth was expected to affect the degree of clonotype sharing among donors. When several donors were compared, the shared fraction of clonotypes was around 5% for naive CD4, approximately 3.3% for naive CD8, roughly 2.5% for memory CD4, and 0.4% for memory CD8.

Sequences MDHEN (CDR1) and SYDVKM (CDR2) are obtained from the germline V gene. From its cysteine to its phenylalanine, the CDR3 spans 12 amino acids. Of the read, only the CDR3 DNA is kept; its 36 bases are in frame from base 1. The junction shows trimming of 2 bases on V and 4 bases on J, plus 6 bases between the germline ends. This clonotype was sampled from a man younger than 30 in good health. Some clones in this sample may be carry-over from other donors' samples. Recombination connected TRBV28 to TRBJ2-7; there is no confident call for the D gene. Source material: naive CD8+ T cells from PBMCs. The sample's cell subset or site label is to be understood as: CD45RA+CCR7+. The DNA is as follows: TGTGCCAGCAGTTTAAGGCAATACGAGCAGTACTTC. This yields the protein CASSLRQYEQYF.